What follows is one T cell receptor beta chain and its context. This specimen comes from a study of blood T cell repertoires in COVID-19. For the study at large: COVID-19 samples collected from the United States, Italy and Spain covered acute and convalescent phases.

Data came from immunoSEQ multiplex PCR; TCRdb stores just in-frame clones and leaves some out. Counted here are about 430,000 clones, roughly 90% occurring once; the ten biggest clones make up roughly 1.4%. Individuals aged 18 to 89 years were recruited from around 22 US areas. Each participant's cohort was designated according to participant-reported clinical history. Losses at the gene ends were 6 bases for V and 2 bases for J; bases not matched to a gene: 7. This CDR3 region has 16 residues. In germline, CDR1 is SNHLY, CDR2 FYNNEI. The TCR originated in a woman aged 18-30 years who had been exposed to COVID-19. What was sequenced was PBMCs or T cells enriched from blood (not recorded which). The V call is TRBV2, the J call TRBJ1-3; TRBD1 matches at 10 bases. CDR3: CASRDPGQGTGNTIYF. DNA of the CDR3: TGTGCCAGCAGAGACCCGGGACAGGGGACTGGAAACACCATATATTTT. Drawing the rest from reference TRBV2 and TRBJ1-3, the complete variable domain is EPEVTQTPSHQVTQMGQEVILRCVPISNHLYFYWYRQILGQKVEFLVSFYNNEISEKSEIFDDQFSVERPDGSNFTLKIRSTKLEDSAMYFCASRDPGQGTGNTIYFGEGSWLTVV.